What follows describes a single T cell receptor (beta chain). The antigen this receptor binds is unknown. Base quality data are lacking; no much larger clone is found one base away. TCR CDR3 regions were amplified from genomic DNA by multiplex PCR using the deep immunoSEQ assay. Extracted genomic DNA from each cell subset was distributed evenly across all wells of several immunoSEQ 96-well plates, and each plate was treated as a replicate. For unsorted PBMC, each replicate PCR was loaded with approximately 320 ng genomic DNA, equivalent to about 30,000 T cell genomes. Ten immunoSEQ deep assay plates were used to sequence the unsorted PBMC genomic DNA. Purified libraries were quantified with a Qubit 3.0 fluorometer, sized on a Bioanalyzer 2100, and re-quantified with the KAPA Library Quantification kit. Every immunoSEQ 96-well plate was sequenced on a separate single-read 150-cycle Illumina NextSeq 550 flow cell. The study's processing was this. The immunoSEQ output contained only junctional sequences without quality scores, so filtering could not match that applied to full-length reads. To assign V/J genes and CDR3, sequences were annotated against IMGT germline references using PyIR, a Python wrapper for IgBLAST v1.9. Any read was removed if the V/J assignment was weak (E-value above 1e-6), the CDR3 was missing, or the read contained stop codons, out-of-frame junctions, or ambiguous translated residues. V3J clonotypes were defined as sequences sharing the same inferred V gene, J gene, and CDR3 amino acid sequence. Percentage overlap between repertoires was calculated by dividing the number of shared unique clonotypes by the size of the smaller repertoire. Three approaches were used to assess repertoire richness: RTK rarefaction, the Chao1 estimator, and Recon v2.1 estimates of unobserved clonotypes. The table comes from immuneACCESS by way of TCRdb, which keeps in-frame sequences with V and J called. Part of the clones is missing from these tables; in studies checked, under half for an unresolved V gene and the rest for unknown reasons. The V and J calls and the clone size are those of that table, but D and trimming were determined from the DNA. Across this sample there are fewer than 650,000 clones, with over 65% seen only once. The ten largest clones add up to around 13% of the sample.

This record belongs to a study of shared clonotypes between healthy human individuals (dated by TCRdb to 2020 to 2021). As for the study more broadly: The cohort comprised two women and a few men aged 18 to 49 years. Blood TCR repertoires of about 5 healthy adults were deeply sequenced to estimate repertoire size and the extent of clonotype sharing between individuals. Libraries were prepared and TCR repertoires were sequenced by different laboratories using diverse techniques, in order to increase sequencing depth and limit assay-specific biases. Leukapheresis yielded between about 0.8 and 9.5 billion PBMCs per donor.

Points the paper makes about the study in general: The genetic and exposure-history diversity represented was limited by the small number of donors. Sampling was restricted to blood, and TCR repertoires in tissue are likely to differ from TCR repertoires in blood. Pairwise subsampling indicated that sequencing depth was expected to affect the degree of clonotype sharing among donors.

Spanning cysteine to phenylalanine, the CDR3 consists of 14 amino acids. Only the CDR3 DNA is retained, 42 bases long and in frame from the first base. For CDR1 and CDR2, the germline V gene lists LGHNA and YNFKEQ. V lost 8 bases and J lost 2 bases, and the count of bases not matched to a germline gene is 5. Healthy HIV-negative adults with no recently reported acute infections or vaccinations were included as donors. All donors were Caucasian adults living in Nashville, Tennessee, USA. In the unsorted samples, 87 million or so PBMCs were counted, and genomic DNA was extracted using the QIAamp DNA Blood Mini kit. Blood was obtained by leukapheresis, after which PBMCs were separated by Ficoll-Histopaque density gradient centrifugation and cryopreserved in liquid nitrogen vapor phase.

This sequence uses TRBV4-2 and TRBJ2-2, with 7 bases in between that match TRBD1. The sequenced material came from PBMCs. The clonotype was recovered from a woman aged 40 to 49 in good health. Some clones in this sample may be carry-over from other donors' samples. The CDR3 reads CASGGQANTGELFF. The DNA sequence follows: TGTGCCAGCGGCGGACAGGCAAACACCGGGGAGCTGTTTTTT.